According to its frequency, the clone carrying this TCR beta chain is medium-sized. Per germline, CDR1 LNHDA and CDR2 SQIVND (reference sequence). The CDR3 has 12 amino acids. The sample comes from a study of CD8 T cells in cerebrospinal fluid in Alzheimer's disease. For each CDR3 protein, TCRdb gives one entry from its re-call of the 10x single-cell sequencing reads, without DNA. Its listing shows over 1,400 distinct CDR3 sequences. Input material: cerebrospinal fluid. The gene calls are TRBV19 and TRBJ1-1. The clonotype originates from a human donor with Alzheimer's disease. The CDR3 region is CASSPGLTEAFF.